The 23 T cell receptor beta chains presented below share a single source sample, sequenced in a study of cytomegalovirus exposure and HLA in healthy donors. Clones were sequenced by immunoSEQ multiplex PCR, and TCRdb holds only the in-frame ones, with some missing. The sample holds 150,000 to 200,000 clones, just under 90% seen once. Sequenced sample: PBMCs. The receptors were sampled from a woman under 40 in good health and CMV-seronegative.

V usage is TRBV4-2 and J usage is TRBJ1-1, with D possibly TRBD1 on 5 matching bases. The CDR3 loop spans 15 amino acids. Germline V gene data show CDR1 as LGHNA and CDR2 as YNFKEQ. V was trimmed by 1 base and J by 3 bases, leaving 12 bases between them. DNA of the CDR3: TGTGCCAGCAGCCAAGGTCAGGGTGAAGACACTGAAGCTTTCTTT. Translated: CASSQGQGEDTEAFF.

This clone has a handful of counts. This chain uses TRBV27 with TRBJ2-1; perhaps TRBD1 as D (6 bases). V gave up 3 bases and J gave up 3 bases, with 18 bases separating them. This CDR3 comprises 17 residues. Germline CDR1 reads MNHEY; CDR2 reads SMNVEV (reference sequence). The CDR3 DNA reads as TGTGCCAGCAGTTTTTATTCCGGGGCAGGGGTCTACAATGAGCAGTTCTTC. It is translated as CASSFYSGAGVYNEQFF.

This clone occurred many times. This sequence joins TRBV29-1 and TRBJ1-1, with TRBD1 matching over 7 bases. This CDR3 spans 12 amino acids. The germline V gene encodes CDR1 SQVTM and CDR2 ANQGSEA. After removal of 7 bases from V and 2 bases from J, the junction contained 4 bases not matched to a gene. The CDR3 protein is CSGKGANTEAFF. In DNA, the CDR3 is TGCAGCGGCAAGGGGGCCAACACTGAAGCTTTCTTT.

The chain recombines TRBV5-6 with TRBJ1-4; D is undetermined. The germline V gene has CDR1 SGHDT and CDR2 YYEEEE. V dropped 2 bases and J dropped 8 bases, with 13 bases sitting between them. The CDR3 is 14 residues long. The DNA of the CDR3 is TGTGCCAGCAGCTTAGGCTCTCTCGGGGAAAAACTGTTTTTT. Protein product: CASSLGSLGEKLFF.

The J gene is TRBJ2-7, the V gene TRBV5-1; TRBD2 matches at 11 bases. The CDR3 spans 16 residues. V gave up 3 bases and J gave up 1 base; unmatched junction bases: 6. Looked up from germline, CDR1 is SGHRS and CDR2 is YFSETQ. CDR3 loop: CASSSSGGTSSYEQYF. CDR3 DNA sequence: TGCGCCAGCAGCTCTAGCGGGGGGACGTCTTCCTACGAGCAGTACTTC.

The chain combines TRBV6-6 with TRBJ1-3, with 10 bases matching TRBD1. Trimming took 6 bases from V and 3 from J; bases not matched to a gene: 5. Germline lookup yields CDR1 MNHNY and CDR2 SVGAGI (reference sequence). This CDR3 is built from 15 residues. CDR3 in amino acids: CASSPGQGIGNTIYF. DNA of the CDR3: TGTGCCAGCAGCCCGGGACAGGGGATTGGAAACACCATATATTTT.

J is TRBJ2-2 and V is TRBV12-5; D remains unclear. The CDR3 covers 15 residues. CDR1 LGHNT and CDR2 FRNRAP come from the germline V gene. The V end lost 3 bases, the J end lost 4 bases, and 12 bases lay between the germline ends. The CDR3 DNA reads TGTGCTAGTGGTTTCGAGGCGAAGAGCACCGGGGAGCTGTTTTTT. Translating gives CASGFEAKSTGELFF.

The V call is TRBV30, the J call TRBJ2-7; a possible D gene is TRBD1 (6 bases). The CDR3 loop spans 12 amino acids. Germline V gene data show CDR1 as GTSNPN and CDR2 as SVGIG (reference sequence). With 0 bases removed from V and 6 bases from J, the gap between germline ends came to 9 bases. CDR3: CAWSVQGSEQYF. The CDR3 bases are TGTGCCTGGAGTGTACAGGGTTCCGAGCAGTACTTC.

This chain joins TRBV7-9 and TRBJ1-6; 7 bases fit TRBD1. Germline trimming cut 4 bases from V and 7 bases from J; bases unmatched to any gene: 7. There are 15 residues in the CDR3. Per germline, CDR1 SEHNR and CDR2 FQNEAQ (reference sequence). Written as DNA, the CDR3 is TGTGCCAGCAGCTCTCGACAGGGATGGAATTCACCCCTCCACTTT. Amino acids: CASSSRQGWNSPLHF.

J is TRBJ2-1 and V is TRBV19; 8 bases match TRBD2. Per germline, CDR1 LNHDA and CDR2 SQIVND (reference sequence). The junction had 6 bases not matched to a gene; V was cut back by 1 base and J by 7 bases. The CDR3 is made up of 15 amino acids. The DNA for the CDR3 is TGTGCCAGTAGTATAGGGACCCGGGGGGGGAATGAGCAGTTCTTC. Amino acids: CASSIGTRGGNEQFF.

V usage is TRBV4-1 and J usage is TRBJ1-1; D uncertain. CDR1 is MGHRA, CDR2 YSYEKL, per germline. This CDR3 contains 17 residues. V gave up 0 bases and J gave up 0 bases, with 14 bases separating them. DNA of the CDR3: TGCGCCAGCAGCCAAGATCAACTAGCGATCCTGAACACTGAAGCTTTCTTT. It translates to CASSQDQLAILNTEAFF.

The chain is built from TRBV6-1 and TRBJ1-1; 7 bases agree with TRBD1. The CDR3 runs to 15 residues. CDR1 MNHNS and CDR2 SASEGT come from the germline V gene. The V segment lost 7 bases and the J segment 6 bases; nucleotides outside the gene matches: 14. For the CDR3, the DNA is TGTGCCAGCACTCGAACTTCAGACAGGGCGTCTGAAGCTTTCTTT. This codes for CASTRTSDRASEAFF.

The V gene is TRBV6-5, the J gene TRBJ1-3, with D possibly being TRBD1 (6 bases). Germline assignment: CDR1 MNHEY and CDR2 SVGAGI. V was cut by 4 bases and J by 3 bases, with 13 bases left in between. The CDR3 sequence is 15 residues long. The CDR3 protein is CASSLGQISGNTIYF. CDR3 DNA sequence: TGTGCCAGCAGTTTAGGACAGATCAGTGGAAACACCATATATTTT.

This rearrangement joins TRBV5-1 to TRBJ2-4; TRBD2 agrees at 8 bases. V was pared by 4 bases and J by 6 bases, with 9 bases of the junction left unmatched. Germline V lookup: CDR1 SGHRS, CDR2 YFSETQ. This CDR3 is 15 amino acids long. The chain's CDR3 is CASSRRGTSGNIQYF. DNA of the CDR3: TGCGCCAGCAGCCGGAGAGGGACTAGTGGAAACATTCAGTACTTC.

The gene calls are TRBV5-4 and TRBJ2-7; TRBD2 agrees at 12 bases. The CDR3 sequence is 16 residues long. Germline V gene lookup returns CDR1 SGHNT and CDR2 YYREEE (reference sequence). The trim removed 4 bases at V and 4 bases at J, leaving 9 bases unmatched. CDR3 loop: CASSGRTSGDIYEQYF. The DNA for the CDR3 is TGTGCCAGCAGCGGGCGGACTAGCGGGGACATTTACGAGCAGTACTTC.

This clone was seen only a few times. The CDR3 DNA is TGCGCCAGCAGCCTGACAAGTAATTCACCCCTCCACTTT. Amino acids: CASSLTSNSPLHF. The V and J genes are TRBV5-1 and TRBJ1-6, with D hard to call. The germline gives CDR1 SGHRS, CDR2 YFSETQ. V lost 4 bases, J lost 6 bases, and 8 bases lay in between. This CDR3 spans 13 amino acids.

The rearrangement uses TRBV19 and TRBJ2-4; tentatively, D is TRBD1 (5 bases). CDR1 and CDR2 from the germline V gene are LNHDA and SQIVND (reference sequence). V lost 5 bases and J 13 bases, leaving 12 bases between the germline ends. This CDR3 is built from 11 residues. The DNA of the CDR3 is TGTGCCAGTAGTCAGGGCGGTCCCCAGTACTTC. This encodes CASSQGGPQYF.

The chain links TRBV14 to TRBJ2-7; D uncertain. This CDR3 spans 14 amino acids. Germline lookup yields CDR1 SGHDN and CDR2 FVKESK. Trimming stripped 0 bases from V and 4 bases from J, with 10 bases between. CDR3 loop: CASSQDSPTYEQYF. CDR3 nucleotide sequence: TGTGCCAGCAGCCAAGATAGCCCGACTTACGAGCAGTACTTC.

The J gene is TRBJ2-5, the V gene TRBV29-1, with 8 bases that match TRBD1. CDR3 length: 14 amino acids. CDR1 and CDR2 from the germline V gene are SQVTM and ANQGSEA. The V gene end was trimmed by 7 bases and the J gene end by 1 base; junction bases not matched to a gene: 8. CDR3 amino acids: CSARGQAIQETQYF. CDR3 in DNA: TGCAGCGCCCGGGGACAGGCGATCCAAGAGACCCAGTACTTC.

The gene calls are TRBV19 and TRBJ1-2, with 7 nucleotides matching TRBD1. The CDR3 runs to 14 residues. Per germline, CDR1 LNHDA and CDR2 SQIVND (reference sequence). J lost 3 bases, V lost 1 base, and 2 bases had no gene match. For the CDR3, the DNA is TGTGCCAGTAGTATAGGGGACAGAGACTATGGCTACACCTTC. It yields the protein CASSIGDRDYGYTF.

This clone occurred once. CDR3 bases: TGTGCCAGCAGCCGATTAGCGGGGGCTTACAATGAGCAGTTCTTC. Amino acid sequence: CASSRLAGAYNEQFF. V and J are TRBV4-2 and TRBJ2-1, with 9 nucleotides matching TRBD2. CDR1 and CDR2 from the germline V gene are LGHNA and YNFKEQ. This CDR3 spans 15 amino acids. The ends lost 4 bases at V and 4 bases at J; junction bases unmatched: 5.

The gene calls are TRBV5-4 and TRBJ1-2; TRBD1 might be the D (6 bases). From germline, CDR1 is SGHNT and CDR2 YYREEE (reference sequence). The CDR3 loop spans 14 amino acids. The V and J ends lost 5 bases and 3 bases respectively, with 14 bases between them. The CDR3 nucleotides are TGTGCCAGCAGAGCGGGGGCCTTTGACTATGGCTACACCTTC. Amino acids: CASRAGAFDYGYTF.

The chain links TRBV19 to TRBJ2-7; 7 bases are a match to TRBD2. Germline loops: CDR1 LNHDA, CDR2 SQIVND (reference sequence). This CDR3 region has 14 residues. V dropped 3 bases and J dropped 2; count of bases not matched to a gene: 4. CDR3 in amino acids: CASSMAGTTYEQYF. DNA of the CDR3: TGTGCCAGTAGTATGGCAGGGACTACCTACGAGCAGTACTTC.